One sample yielded the 25 T cell receptor beta chains listed below, sequenced in a study of T-cell reconstitution after alpha-beta-depleted transplantation in children. As it was prepared, the TCRbeta library received unique molecular identifiers. TCRdb used MiXCR to reprocess the PCR reads, holding one entry per CDR3 protein. In the table there are approximately 980,000 distinct CDR3 sequences, roughly 29% of which are singletons. The sample here was PBMCs, mostly from graft donor cells, taken 360 days after TCRalphabeta/CD19-depleted stem cell transplant. The receptors were gathered from a boy in the first two years of life who had a stem cell transplant for SCID, so the T cells may come from the graft donor.

Concerning this clonotype: A much bigger clone sits one base away, suggesting this may be a read error. The chain joins TRBV4-2 to TRBJ2-7; either TRBD1 or TRBD2 may fit D (5 bases each). Germline CDR1 LGHNA, CDR2 YNFKEQ. The CDR3 loop spans 14 amino acids. The CDR3 bases are TGTTCCAGCAGCCCCCCGGGACGTTCCTACGAGCAGTACTTC. Translated, it gives CSSSPPGRSYEQYF.

This rearrangement joins TRBV7-9 to TRBJ2-1, with 9 bases identical to TRBD2. Germline V gene data show CDR1 as SEHNR and CDR2 as FQNEAQ (reference sequence). This CDR3 is 15 amino acids long. The ends lost 3 bases at V and 7 bases at J; junction bases unmatched: 7. The CDR3 loop is CASSFERGARNEQFF. CDR3 nucleotides: TGTGCCAGCAGCTTTGAGCGGGGGGCCCGGAATGAGCAGTTCTTC.

V usage is TRBV7-8 and J usage is TRBJ2-1, with a weak D call TRBD1 (7 bases). This CDR3 has 16 residues. Germline V gives CDR1 SGHVS, CDR2 FQNEAQ. V was clipped by 8 bases and J by 4 bases, with 21 bases between them. The CDR3 sequence is CASVRGVGQGYNEQFF. The CDR3 DNA sequence: TGTGCCAGCGTCAGGGGGGTGGGGCAGGGGTACAATGAGCAGTTCTTC.

In this sample, this clonotype turned up many times. The V and J genes are TRBV28 and TRBJ1-1; TRBD1 agrees at 8 bases. Looked up from germline, CDR1 is MDHEN and CDR2 is SYDVKM. The CDR3 is made up of 14 amino acids. J gave up 5 bases and V 4 bases, and 6 bases lay outside the gene matches. The CDR3 DNA is TGTGCCAGCAGTTCTCAGGGGGCGGAGACTGAAGCTTTCTTT. Amino acids: CASSSQGAETEAFF.

This clonotype was counted a few times. The V gene is TRBV20-1, the J gene TRBJ2-5; 7 bases fit TRBD2. Germline trimming cut 1 base from V and 4 bases from J; bases unmatched to any gene: 6. From germline, CDR1 is DFQATT and CDR2 SNEGSKA (reference sequence). The CDR3 contains 14 residues. The CDR3 nucleotides read TGCAGTGCTAGAGGGGGGGGGAACCGAGAGACCCAGTACTTC. This encodes CSARGGGNRETQYF.

A few counts support this clonotype. The chain employs TRBV20-1 and TRBJ2-6; D may be TRBD2 (6 bases). CDR3 length equals 16 residues. Trimming took 6 bases from V and 0 from J, leaving 15 bases between them. CDR1 DFQATT and CDR2 SNEGSKA come from the germline V gene (reference sequence). The CDR3 DNA is TGCAGTGCGTGCCGATGGGGGGACTCTGGGGCCAACGTCCTGACTTTC. It specifies CSACRWGDSGANVLTF.

The genes are TRBV11-1 and TRBJ1-1, with D tentatively TRBD1 (5 bases). The V gene's germline CDR1 is SGHAT and CDR2 FQDESV (reference sequence). CDR3 length: 14 amino acids. V lost 4 bases, J lost 1 base, and 10 bases lay in between. CDR3 nucleotide sequence: TGTGCCAGCAGCTCGGACACGTCGAACACTGAAGCTTTCTTT. Translated, it gives CASSSDTSNTEAFF.

V and J are TRBV20-1 and TRBJ2-2; 7 positions agree with TRBD1. The CDR3 is 13 residues long. CDR1 is DFQATT and CDR2 is SNEGSKA in the germline V gene (reference sequence). The V and J ends lost 3 bases and 5 bases, in that order; junction bases with no gene match: 3. The CDR3: CSASEGATGELFF. The CDR3 region has the DNA TGCAGTGCTAGTGAGGGGGCAACCGGGGAGCTGTTTTTT.

The sample holds a few counts of this clonotype. V gene TRBV2 combines with J gene TRBJ2-5; D unclear. Germline CDR1 is SNHLY and CDR2 is FYNNEI. V was clipped by 7 bases and J by 5 bases, with 8 bases between them. This CDR3 has 11 residues. The CDR3 loop reads CASTPWETQYF. CDR3 in DNA: TGTGCCAGCACCCCGTGGGAGACCCAGTACTTC.

This clonotype was detected only a few times. The chain uses TRBV2 and TRBJ2-2, with TRBD2 matching 10 bases. The CDR3 totals 13 residues. V shed 7 bases, J shed 6 bases, and the junction held 2 bases outside the gene matches. Germline CDR1 is SNHLY and CDR2 is FYNNEI. CDR3 in amino acids: CASILAGAGELFF. The CDR3 region has the DNA TGTGCCAGCATTCTAGCGGGGGCCGGGGAGCTGTTTTTT.

The gene calls are TRBV9 and TRBJ1-5; perhaps TRBD1 as D (6 bases). The CDR3 is 15 residues long. Trimming pared 4 bases from V and 5 bases from J, leaving 16 bases between. Germline CDR1 is SGDLS and CDR2 is YYNGEE. For the CDR3, the DNA is TGTGCCAGCAGCCCAGAAGGGGGAGATGATCAGCCCCAGCATTTT. This gives the protein CASSPEGGDDQPQHF.

This chain joins TRBV5-1 and TRBJ2-1; 10 positions agree with TRBD2. Germline V gene lookup returns CDR1 SGHRS and CDR2 YFSETQ. The CDR3 has 18 residues. Germline trimming cut 0 bases from V and 6 bases from J; bases unmatched to any gene: 12. CDR3 in amino acids: CASSLGAAGGPIRNEQFF. The CDR3 nucleotides are TGCGCCAGCAGCTTGGGCGCAGCGGGGGGGCCGATTCGCAATGAGCAGTTCTTC.

This clonotype was picked up a small number of times. The V and J genes are TRBV28 and TRBJ2-7; 14 bases agree with TRBD2. V lost 3 bases and J lost 0; bases outside the gene matches: 7. Germline V CDR1 and CDR2: MDHEN, SYDVKM. The CDR3 totals 18 residues. In DNA form, the CDR3 reads TGTGCCAGCAGTTTCCTGACTAGCGGGGGGGGAAGCTCCTACGAGCAGTACTTC. Protein sequence: CASSFLTSGGGSSYEQYF.

V and J are TRBV27 and TRBJ2-5, with 9 bases aligning to TRBD1. J was trimmed by 5 bases and V by 3 bases; bases with no gene match: 10. This CDR3 is built from 16 residues. CDR1 and CDR2 from the germline V gene are MNHEY and SMNVEV (reference sequence). This chain's CDR3 is CASSFLDRGVRETQYF. In nucleotides, the CDR3 is TGTGCCAGCAGTTTCCTCGACAGGGGGGTAAGGGAGACCCAGTACTTC.

This clonotype showed up many times. As DNA, the CDR3 is TGCGCCAGCAGCTTGGATGGCAGGATGGGAGCCAAAAACATTCAGTACTTC. Its translation: CASSLDGRMGAKNIQYF. The chain has TRBV5-1 and TRBJ2-4; D is unclear. CDR3 size: 17 residues. The V and J ends lost 0 bases and 0 bases respectively, with 13 bases between them. Germline V gene sequence: CDR1 SGHRS, CDR2 YFSETQ.

This rearrangement joins TRBV11-2 to TRBJ1-2; D is unresolved. The CDR3 length is 14 residues. Germline V gene sequence: CDR1 SGHAT, CDR2 FQNNGV. The ends were cut back, 5 bases at V and 0 bases at J, with 10 bases in the middle. As DNA, the CDR3 is TGTGCCAGCAGCCAGCCGACACCTAACTATGGCTACACCTTC. This translates into CASSQPTPNYGYTF.

This clonotype has just a few counts. This chain uses TRBV3-1 with TRBJ1-1; D gene unclear. CDR3 length: 12 amino acids. The germline V gene encodes CDR1 LGHDT and CDR2 YNNKEL (reference sequence). Trimming took off 4 bases at V and 8 bases at J, with 11 bases between the two ends. The CDR3 is CASSPQIGEAFF. CDR3 nucleotides: TGTGCCAGCAGCCCCCAAATAGGGGAAGCTTTCTTT.

The V call is TRBV12-5, the J call TRBJ1-1; D not certain. Germline loops: CDR1 LGHNT, CDR2 FRNRAP. Trimming removed 0 bases at V and 0 bases at J, with 11 bases between. The CDR3 covers 16 residues. DNA of the CDR3: TGTGCTAGTGGTTTGGTATTGTCCAGCATGAACACTGAAGCTTTCTTT. Protein product: CASGLVLSSMNTEAFF.

This chain links TRBV20-1 with TRBJ2-7; 10 positions agree with TRBD2. The CDR3 has 14 residues. The V gene end was trimmed by 6 bases and the J gene end by 1 base; junction bases not matched to a gene: 6. CDR1 is DFQATT, CDR2 SNEGSKA, per germline (reference sequence). The CDR3: CSARTSGLSYEQYF. The DNA of the CDR3 is TGCAGTGCCCGGACTAGCGGCCTATCCTACGAGCAGTACTTC.

Worth noting for this clonotype: A clone one base away is much larger, so this may be a read error. V usage is TRBV2 and J usage is TRBJ2-5; D perhaps matches TRBD2 (6 bases). The germline V and J ends were trimmed by 7 bases and 5 bases, with 8 bases remaining between them. CDR3 size: 11 residues. Germline V lookup: CDR1 SNHLY, CDR2 FYNNEI. This chain's CDR3 is CASMEGETQYF. The CDR3, as DNA: TGTGCCAGCATGGAGGGGGAGACCCAGTACTTC. Full variable domain (rest looked up from reference TRBV2 and TRBJ2-5): EPEVTQTPSHQVTQMGQEVILRCVPISNHLYFYWYRQILGQKVEFLVSFYNNEISEKSEIFDDQFSVERPDGSNFTLKIRSTKLEDSAMYFCASMEGETQYFGPGTRLLVL.

This chain links TRBV9 with TRBJ2-3; TRBD1 agrees at 8 bases. V shed 7 bases, J shed 3 bases, and the junction held 10 bases outside the gene matches. CDR3 length: 15 amino acids. Per the germline V gene, CDR1 is SGDLS and CDR2 is YYNGEE. The chain's CDR3 is CASRKSGQGTDTQYF. DNA of the CDR3: TGTGCCAGCCGTAAATCCGGACAGGGAACAGATACGCAGTATTTT.

This clonotype was detected a few times. The chain carries TRBV2 and TRBJ2-2, with a possible D match to TRBD2 (5 bases). Germline values: CDR1 SNHLY, CDR2 FYNNEI. The V and J ends lost 4 bases and 4 bases respectively, with 16 bases between them. CDR3 length: 16 amino acids. CDR3 sequence (DNA): TGTGCCAGCAGTGGCCGGGCAGTTGGGAGCACCGGGGAGCTGTTTTTT. Translation gives CASSGRAVGSTGELFF.

This clonotype was recorded many times. The chain has TRBV20-1 and TRBJ2-7; D remains ambiguous. The germline V gene encodes CDR1 DFQATT and CDR2 SNEGSKA (reference sequence). The CDR3 spans 13 residues. V lost 0 bases and J 6 bases, leaving 12 bases between the germline ends. The CDR3 region is CSARDPRHFEQYF. In DNA form, the CDR3 reads TGCAGTGCTAGAGACCCCAGACACTTCGAGCAGTACTTC.

The gene calls are TRBV12-5 and TRBJ2-3; no clear D gene. Germline loops: CDR1 LGHNT, CDR2 FRNRAP. The CDR3 runs 12 residues. Trimming left V 4 bases short and J 0 bases short, with 2 bases between. CDR3 residues: CASGWSTDTQYF. CDR3 bases: TGTGCTAGTGGTTGGAGCACAGATACGCAGTATTTT.

The V call is TRBV2, the J call TRBJ2-5, with D possibly matching TRBD2 (5 bases). Per the germline V gene, CDR1 is SNHLY and CDR2 is FYNNEI. V lost 8 bases, J lost 3 bases, and 16 bases lay in between. This CDR3 has 14 residues. CDR3 nucleotide sequence: TGTGCCAGCGGCCGTGGGGAAGCGGAAGAGACCCAGTACTTC. Its translation: CASGRGEAEETQYF.